This T cell receptor (beta chain) appears in the sequencing data of a study of blood T cell repertoires in COVID-19. Sequenced by immunoSEQ multiplex PCR; TCRdb stores in-frame clones only, minus some. This sample has some 90,000 clones, with 75% to 90% found just once. Germline-derived CDR1 and CDR2 are SGHKS and YYEKEE (reference sequence). V was clipped by 5 bases and J by 3 bases; unmatched bases: 5. The length of the CDR3 is 14 residues. The sequencing input was peripheral blood. The J gene is TRBJ2-7, the V gene TRBV5-5; 10 nucleotides align to TRBD1. The clonotype was recovered from a woman older than 75 with acute or convalescent COVID-19. The CDR3 here is CASSRDRGFYEQYF. CDR3 sequence (DNA): TGTGCCAGCAGTCGGGACAGGGGTTTCTACGAGCAGTACTTC.